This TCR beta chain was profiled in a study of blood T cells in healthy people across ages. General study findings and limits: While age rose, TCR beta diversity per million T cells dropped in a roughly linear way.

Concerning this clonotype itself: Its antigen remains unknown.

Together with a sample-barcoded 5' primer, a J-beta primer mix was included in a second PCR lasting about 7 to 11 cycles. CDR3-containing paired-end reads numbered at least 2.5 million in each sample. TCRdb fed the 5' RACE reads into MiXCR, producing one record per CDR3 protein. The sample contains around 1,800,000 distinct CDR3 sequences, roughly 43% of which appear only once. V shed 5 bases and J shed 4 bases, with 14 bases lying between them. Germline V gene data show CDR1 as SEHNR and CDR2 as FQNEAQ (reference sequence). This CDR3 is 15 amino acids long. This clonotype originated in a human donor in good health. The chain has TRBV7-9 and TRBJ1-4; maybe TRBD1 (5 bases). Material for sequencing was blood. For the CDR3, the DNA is TGTGCCAGCAGCACAACCGGGACGGATAATGAAAAACTGTTTTTT. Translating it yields CASSTTGTDNEKLFF.